One and the same sample provided the 6 T cell receptor beta chains below, sequenced in a study of beta chain features in type 1 diabetes. cDNA synthesis used the whole RNA isolate, giving expressed TCRB sequences. Measured with immunoSEQ multiplex PCR; TCRdb has only the in-frame clones, and not every one. The table has 550,000 to 850,000 clones, over 10% seen once. Their antigen targets remain unknown. Overall study findings and caveats: Within each of all four CD4+ subsets, Type 1 diabetes patients had TCRB CDR3s that were moderately but significantly shorter.

The sample was naive CD4+ T cells from blood. The receptors here all came from a man younger than 30 with type 1 diabetes.

This clone occurred a few times. The rearrangement joins TRBV10-3 to TRBJ2-2; TRBD1 agrees at 10 bases. This CDR3 region has 14 residues. CDR1 is ENHRY and CDR2 is SYGVKD in the germline V gene. V shed 10 bases and J 7 bases; nucleotides not matched to a gene: 9. This CDR3 reads CASSPGQGIGELFF. DNA of the CDR3: TGTGCCAGCTCCCCGGGACAGGGGATCGGGGAGCTGTTTTTT.

The chain has TRBV20-1 and TRBJ2-3, with D perhaps being TRBD1 or TRBD2 (5 bases each). CDR1 is DFQATT, CDR2 SNEGSKA, per germline (reference sequence). The CDR3 totals 10 residues. The V and J ends lost 6 bases and 11 bases respectively, with 12 bases between them. The CDR3 DNA follows: TGCAGTGCCCCAAGGGACCGGCAGTATTTT. Translation gives CSAPRDRQYF.

The gene calls are TRBV2 and TRBJ2-1; TRBD2 aligns across 8 bases. Trimming cost V 7 bases and J 9 bases; bases outside gene matches: 8. The CDR3 covers 13 residues. Germline assignment: CDR1 SNHLY and CDR2 FYNNEI. CDR3 amino acids: CASNSGGGSEQFF. The CDR3 coding sequence is TGTGCCAGCAACAGTGGCGGGGGGTCTGAGCAGTTCTTC.

The chain has TRBV7-3 and TRBJ1-2, with TRBD1 identical over 8 bases. With V trimmed by 5 bases and J by 0 bases, 5 bases remained unmatched. The CDR3 runs 15 residues. The germline V gene has CDR1 SGHTA and CDR2 FQGTGA. CDR3 loop: CASSRGQEANYGYTF. The CDR3 nucleotides are TGTGCCAGCAGCCGGGGACAGGAAGCTAACTATGGCTACACCTTC.

This clone was seen a few times. The chain recombines TRBV7-2 with TRBJ1-2, with TRBD1 as a possible D gene (5 bases). The CDR3 is 16 residues long. The germline V gene encodes CDR1 SGHTA and CDR2 FQGNSA. The ends were cut back, 1 base at V and 4 bases at J, with 16 bases in the middle. CDR3 in amino acids: CASSLGLFGAFYGYTF. In DNA, the CDR3 is TGTGCCAGCAGCTTAGGACTTTTTGGGGCCTTCTATGGCTACACCTTC.

The chain couples TRBV21-1 to TRBJ2-3; the D call in the table, TRBD1, was not verified against the DNA. TRBV21-1 is described as a pseudogene. The CDR3 consists of 14 residues. CDR3 in DNA: TGTGCCAGCATAGGACAGGGCCACACAGATACGCAGTATTTT. This gives the protein CASIGQGHTDTQYF.